One and the same sample provided the 12 T cell receptor beta chains below, sequenced in a study of control samples from healthy donors and cancer patients. TCRdb's copy holds only in-frame clones and misses some; the assay was immunoSEQ multiplex PCR. The sample yields about 160,000 clones, approximately 94% seen once. Sequencing was performed on PBMCs. These receptors all come from a man between 60 and 70 years old with colorectal cancer.

The V and J genes are TRBV19 and TRBJ2-3; D is unresolved. Germline V gene lookup returns CDR1 LNHDA and CDR2 SQIVND (reference sequence). V lost 10 bases, J lost 6 bases, and 11 bases lay in between. The CDR3 contains 11 residues. The CDR3 DNA reads TGTGCCACCCTCGACCTGGATACGCAGTATTTT. Its protein is CATLDLDTQYF.

The rearrangement links TRBV6-5 to TRBJ1-1, with D possibly matching TRBD1 (5 bases). The CDR3 totals 13 residues. Trimming took off 4 bases at V and 5 bases at J, with 11 bases between the two ends. Germline CDR1 and CDR2: MNHEY and SVGAGI. The CDR3 sequence: CASSSPGGTEAFF. The DNA for the CDR3 is TGTGCCAGCAGTTCGCCCGGGGGAACTGAAGCTTTCTTT.

The gene calls are TRBV18 and TRBJ2-1; D is possibly TRBD2 (6 bases). With 3 bases removed from V and 5 bases from J, the gap between germline ends came to 14 bases. Germline-derived CDR1 and CDR2 are KGHSH and LQKENI. The CDR3 contains 15 residues. The chain's CDR3 is CASSPRLGEHNEQFF. The CDR3 nucleotides read TGTGCCAGCTCACCGAGACTAGGTGAGCACAATGAGCAGTTCTTC. Full variable domain (rest looked up from reference TRBV18 and TRBJ2-1): NAGVMQNPRHLVRRRGQEARLRCSPMKGHSHVYWYRQLPEEGLKFMVYLQKENIIDESGMPKERFSAEFPKEGPSILRIQQVVRGDSAAYFCASSPRLGEHNEQFFGPGTRLTVL.

V usage is TRBV7-2 and J usage is TRBJ1-5; no clear D. CDR1 and CDR2 from the germline V gene are SGHTA and FQGNSA. The V end was cut by 0 bases, the J end by 3 bases, with 0 bases between. CDR3 length: 12 residues. The CDR3 DNA is TGTGCCAGCAGCTTAGCCAATCAGCCCCAGCATTTT. Translating it yields CASSLANQPQHF. The variable domain in full, completed from reference TRBV7-2 and TRBJ1-5, reads GAGVSQSPSNKVTEKGKDVELRCDPISGHTALYWYRQSLGQGLEFLIYFQGNSAPDKSGLPSDRFSAERTGGSVSTLTIQRTQQEDSAVYLCASSLANQPQHFGDGTRLSIL.

This chain links TRBV18 with TRBJ2-7; a possible D gene is TRBD2 (7 bases). The germline V gene encodes CDR1 KGHSH and CDR2 LQKENI. V lost 0 bases and J lost 7, with 10 bases in between. This CDR3 spans 13 amino acids. The chain's CDR3 is CASSPPGGGEQYF. In DNA form, the CDR3 reads TGTGCCAGCTCACCACCGGGAGGGGGAGAGCAGTACTTC.

The V and J genes are TRBV3-1 (or the pseudogene TRBV3-2) and TRBJ2-1; the D is unclear. V gave up 6 bases and J gave up 8 bases, with 14 bases separating them. The CDR3 runs to 13 residues. Germline V lookup: CDR1 LGHDT, CDR2 YNNKEL (reference sequence). CDR3 residues: CASSPRVDHEQFF. CDR3 nucleotides: TGTGCCAGCAGTCCTAGGGTGGACCATGAGCAGTTCTTC.

The chain couples TRBV5-1 to TRBJ2-6; no clear D gene. The CDR3 has 15 residues. Germline V gives CDR1 SGHRS, CDR2 YFSETQ. The V end was cut by 6 bases, the J end by 0 bases, with 10 bases between. The CDR3 nucleotides are TGCGCCAGCACGCTTACGGGCTCTGGGGCCAACGTCCTGACTTTC. Residues: CASTLTGSGANVLTF.

The chain carries TRBV12-3 or TRBV12-4 and TRBJ1-4; possible D gene TRBD1, 5 bases. The CDR3 extends over 13 amino acids. V gave up 5 bases and J gave up 7 bases, with 11 bases separating them. CDR3 sequence: CASSRGIGEKLFF. The DNA for the CDR3 is TGTGCCAGCAGTAGGGGTATTGGTGAAAAACTGTTTTTT.

This clone was seen only once. The genes are TRBV5-1 and TRBJ1-3; the D is unclear. Per germline, CDR1 SGHRS and CDR2 YFSETQ. The CDR3 length is 15 residues. The V end was cut by 0 bases, the J end by 5 bases, with 12 bases between. The CDR3 coding sequence is TGCGCCAGCAGCTTGGACCAGTCCAATCGAAACACCATATATTTT. Translation: CASSLDQSNRNTIYF. The full variable domain, with the rest looked up from reference TRBV5-1 and TRBJ1-3, is KAGVTQTPRYLIKTRGQQVTLSCSPISGHRSVSWYQQTPGQGLQFLFEYFSETQRNKGNFPGRFSGRQFSNSRSEMNVSTLELGDSALYLCASSLDQSNRNTIYFGEGSWLTVV.

The chain combines TRBV11-2 with TRBJ1-1, with a tentative D call TRBD1 (6 bases). Germline CDR1 SGHAT, CDR2 FQNNGV. Trimming shortened V by 5 bases and J by 6 bases, and 13 bases separated the two germline ends. The CDR3 covers 13 residues. The CDR3: CASSPSRGPEAFF. The DNA for the CDR3 is TGTGCCAGCAGCCCCAGCAGGGGTCCTGAAGCTTTCTTT.

The sample holds one count of this clone. The chain couples TRBV6-6 to TRBJ1-3; D possibly corresponds to TRBD1 (5 bases). The germline V gene encodes CDR1 MNHNY and CDR2 SVGAGI (reference sequence). Trimming cost V 4 bases and J 5 bases, with 18 bases left between them. This CDR3 spans 16 amino acids. CDR3 sequence reads: CASSSVLTGPRNTIYF. The CDR3 region has the DNA TGTGCCAGCAGTTCCGTACTTACAGGTCCCCGAAACACCATATATTTT.

V and J are TRBV9 and TRBJ1-2, with TRBD1 matching 9 bases. Trimming took 4 bases from V and 6 from J; bases not matched to a gene: 10. The CDR3 length is 15 residues. The V gene's germline CDR1 is SGDLS and CDR2 YYNGEE. CDR3 loop: CASSPGDRDLDGYTF. For the CDR3, the DNA is TGTGCCAGCAGCCCTGGGGACAGGGATTTGGATGGCTACACCTTC.